The sequence of this TCR beta chain was determined in a study of T cell responses to AZD1222 COVID-19 vaccine. Remarks on this clone: What it recognizes is unknown.

Overall study results and limits: Just five to seven AZD1222 recipients tested seropositive at baseline.

The protocol was immunoSEQ multiplex PCR, while the TCRdb copy is restricted to in-frame clones and leaves out a portion. The sample carries around 66,000 clones, about 88% recorded once. The CDR3 covers 14 residues. Trimming took off 4 bases at V and 4 bases at J, with 14 bases between the two ends. Germline V gene lookup returns CDR1 SGHNT and CDR2 YYREEE (reference sequence). The source was peripheral blood, collected 28 days after the second dose of the MenACWY control vaccine. The chain employs TRBV5-4 and TRBJ1-2; D ambiguous. The receptor was isolated from an adult who received the MenACWY meningococcal vaccine as a control. The CDR3 here is CASSPRTEIYGYTF. In DNA form, the CDR3 reads TGTGCCAGCAGCCCTCGAACAGAGATCTATGGCTACACCTTC.